These 2 T cell receptor beta chains share one sample of origin, sequenced in a study of kidney transplant recipient with SARS-CoV-2 infection (dated by TCRdb to the early 2020s). Taken with the paper, the label for time point translates to: pre-pandemic baseline sample and day 111 after first positive SARS-CoV-2 test. The sequencer was an Illumina MiSeq. TCRdb reworked the public reads: Q25 trimming with fastp, MiXCR clone assembly, productive beta chains retained. Entries that share a CDR3 protein sequence are merged under the most common genes and DNA. This sample gives 200,000 to 300,000 distinct CDR3 sequences in total; 29% of them show up just once. The ten largest clones capture around 7.8% of the sample. Material: a blood sample, obtained at baseline and around day 110 from a kidney transplant recipient. The source is a male patient in his 30s who had COVID-19 and was a kidney transplant recipient. Some T cells present after a transplant may be cells of the graft donor.

The genes are TRBV6-5 and TRBJ2-1, with 12 bases fitting TRBD1. There are 18 residues in the CDR3. V dropped 2 bases and J dropped 8; count of bases not matched to a gene: 13. The germline gives CDR1 MNHEY, CDR2 SVGAGI. CDR3 protein: CASSYVDFRDRGPDEQFF. As DNA, the CDR3 is TGTGCCAGCAGTTACGTAGATTTCCGGGACAGGGGGCCCGATGAGCAGTTCTTC.

This clonotype was observed at least ten times. The chain recombines TRBV11-1 with TRBJ1-2, with D maybe TRBD1 (6 bases). The CDR3 has 14 amino acids. V was clipped by 2 bases and J by 5 bases, with 12 bases between them. Germline lookup yields CDR1 SGHAT and CDR2 FQDESV (reference sequence). CDR3 in amino acids: CASSLNRASYGYTF. The CDR3 nucleotides are TGTGCCAGCAGCTTAAACAGGGCTTCTTATGGCTACACCTTC.